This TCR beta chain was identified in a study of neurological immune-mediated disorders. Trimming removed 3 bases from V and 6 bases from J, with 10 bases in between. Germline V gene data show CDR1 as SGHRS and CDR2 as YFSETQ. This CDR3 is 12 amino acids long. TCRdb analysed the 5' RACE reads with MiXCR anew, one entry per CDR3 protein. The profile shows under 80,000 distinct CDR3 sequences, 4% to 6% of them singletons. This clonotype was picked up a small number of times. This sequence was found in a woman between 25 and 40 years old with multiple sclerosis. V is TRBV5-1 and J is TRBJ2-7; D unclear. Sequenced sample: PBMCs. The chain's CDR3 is CASSSSQIEQYF. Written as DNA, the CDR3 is TGCGCCAGCAGCTCTTCCCAAATCGAGCAGTACTTC.